This T cell receptor (beta chain) derives from a study of blood T cell repertoires in COVID-19 (dated by TCRdb to 2019 to 2021). As for the study more broadly: Collaborator samples came from the United States, Italy and Spain and covered acute and convalescent phases of COVID-19. The repertoires were made available in a free public database intended to serve as a resource for research on the immune response to SARS-CoV-2. The samples were drawn from two sources: the first 160 participants of the ongoing ImmuneRACE study, and about 1,300 subjects contributed by 6 global collaborators. Deeply sampled blood TCRbeta repertoires from subjects exposed to, actively infected with, or recovered from COVID-19 were included in the dataset. Where available, HLA class I and class II types were taken from metadata supplied by the sample provider and were not determined by assay-based typing. A de-identified subject ID, COVID-19 status, age in years and sex were almost always included in the sample metadata. The prospective study material was composed of cDNA or gDNA derived from T cells, B-cell-depleted T cells, or PBMCs. What the work shows at the level of the full study, not this receptor alone: The amount of clinical and demographic metadata varied by source and participant and was provided uncurated.

The junction shows trimming of 4 bases on V and 4 bases on J, plus 18 bases between the germline ends. The CDR3 covers 16 residues, taking in both the cysteine and the phenylalanine. The CDR3 DNA has 48 bases and is translated from base 1. For CDR1 and CDR2, the germline V gene lists SGHAT and FQNNGV. The immunoSEQ Assay, a bias-controlled multiplex PCR, was used to amplify TCRbeta CDR3 regions from genomic DNA. Processing in the source paper ran as follows. Nucleated cell counts per sample were estimated from amplification of reference gene primers within the assay. To quantify the absolute abundance of each unique TCRbeta CDR3 rearrangement, sequence reads were collapsed and filtered. For each sample, productive Simpson clonality was calculated as the square root of Simpson's diversity index across productive rearrangements. This is the immuneACCESS table as TCRdb keeps it, with only in-frame sequences that have V and J called. A part of the clones is gone; compared with another copy, unresolved V genes explain less than half, and the rest is unexplained. Clonal size and the V and J genes are those of that table, whereas D and trimming came from the DNA. This sample has fewer than 350,000 clones in its table, and roughly 79% of those were observed once. Together, the top ten hold around 2.9% of the sample.

Whole blood was collected in K2EDTA tubes by collaborating institutions according to the institutions' own protocols. For TCRbeta analysis, collaborator samples were shipped as frozen whole blood, as isolated PBMCs, or as DNA extracted from either sample type. In regard to this clone: Which antigen it targets is not known. The record has no base qualities; no much larger clone is one base away.

The clonotype comes from a woman aged 55-70 years with active or convalescent COVID-19. Sequenced input: peripheral blood. This chain joins TRBV11-2 to TRBJ2-3; matching of 8 bases hints at TRBD1 as the D gene. The DNA sequence reads TGTGCCAGCAGCTCTTGGACAGGGAGGGGAGCAGATACGCAGTATTTT. It codes for CASSSWTGRGADTQYF.